Following are 8 T cell receptor beta chains from one sample sequenced in a study of blood T cell repertoires in COVID-19. TCRdb keeps only in-frame clones here, not all; method: immunoSEQ multiplex PCR. In the table there are 240,000 or so clones, approximately 83% of which are singletons. The source material was peripheral blood. These TCRs come from a man aged 25 to 40 who had recovered from COVID-19.

The chain links TRBV11-2 to TRBJ2-7; D is uncertain. Per the germline V gene, CDR1 is SGHAT and CDR2 is FQNNGV. With 5 bases removed from V and 6 bases from J, the gap between germline ends came to 11 bases. There are 12 residues in the CDR3. The CDR3 spells CASSLASGEQYF. The CDR3 nucleotides are TGTGCCAGCAGCCTTGCATCGGGCGAGCAGTACTTC.

This clone was seen a handful of times. V usage is TRBV6-4 and J usage is TRBJ1-5; 8 bases fit TRBD1. The CDR3 loop spans 15 amino acids. After removal of 8 bases from V and 7 bases from J, the junction contained 13 bases not matched to a gene. CDR1 is MRHNA and CDR2 is SNTAGT in the germline V gene. CDR3 sequence reads: CASPDRDERWQPQHF. CDR3 DNA: TGTGCCAGCCCGGACAGGGACGAGCGTTGGCAGCCCCAGCATTTT.

J is TRBJ1-1 and V is TRBV5-1; D uncertain. This CDR3 is built from 14 residues. V was pared by 0 bases and J by 1 base, with 7 bases between. Germline lookup yields CDR1 SGHRS and CDR2 YFSETQ. In DNA form, the CDR3 reads TGCGCCAGCAGCTTGGTCCCGGGGAACACTGAAGCTTTCTTT. Amino acid sequence: CASSLVPGNTEAFF.

The V gene is TRBV27, the J gene TRBJ1-5; D is ambiguous. CDR3 size: 12 residues. Germline V lookup: CDR1 MNHEY, CDR2 SMNVEV (reference sequence). V was cut by 3 bases and J by 3 bases, with 3 bases left in between. CDR3 region: CASSFYNQPQHF. In DNA form, the CDR3 reads TGTGCCAGCAGTTTCTACAATCAGCCCCAGCATTTT.

The rearrangement links TRBV2 to TRBJ1-5; 8 positions agree with TRBD1. There are 14 residues in the CDR3. CDR1 and CDR2 (germline): SNHLY, FYNNEI. V lost 5 bases and J lost 6; bases outside the gene matches: 6. The CDR3 here is CASSQTDRVQPQHF. The DNA for the CDR3 is TGTGCCAGCAGTCAGACGGACAGGGTTCAGCCCCAGCATTTT.

This clone was counted once. J is TRBJ1-5 and V is TRBV2; TRBD1 might be the D (5 bases). CDR3 length: 15 residues. Germline V gene lookup returns CDR1 SNHLY and CDR2 FYNNEI. Trimming took 4 bases from V and 2 from J, leaving 12 bases between them. This chain's CDR3 is CASSATEKGNQPQHF. In DNA form, the CDR3 reads TGTGCCAGCAGTGCGACAGAGAAGGGCAATCAGCCCCAGCATTTT.

To note about this clone: The sample carries other DNA sequences with the same CDR3. The rearrangement links TRBV10-3 to TRBJ1-5; TRBD1 agrees at 9 bases. CDR3 length equals 15 residues. The germline CDR1 and CDR2 sequences are ENHRY and SYGVKD. Trimming took 0 bases from V and 7 from J; bases not matched to a gene: 4. CDR3 sequence reads: CAISESGTGGQPQHF. The CDR3 nucleotides are TGTGCCATCAGTGAGTCTGGAACAGGGGGCCAGCCCCAGCATTTT.

V and J are TRBV3-1 (or the pseudogene TRBV3-2) and TRBJ2-3; possible D gene TRBD2, 5 bases. The CDR3 extends over 12 amino acids. Germline values: CDR1 LGHDT, CDR2 YNNKEL (reference sequence). V lost 1 base, J lost 10 bases, and 9 bases lay in between. CDR3 amino acids: CASSQGLASQYF. CDR3 nucleotides: TGTGCCAGCAGCCAAGGTCTAGCATCGCAGTATTTT.